This T cell receptor (beta chain) derives from a study of T cell repertoires in cytomegalovirus infection. Study summary: CMV epitopes used comprised recently identified HLA-C-restricted ones and well-studied HLA-B-restricted ones. General study findings and limits: HLA-C-restricted, CMV-specific TCR beta clonotypes were dominant ex vivo. Using cumulative public TCR beta family frequency, the authors identified those who carried CMV together with the relevant HLA.

Germline V CDR1 and CDR2: SGHTA, FQGNSA. The CDR3 contains 13 residues. V was pared by 4 bases and J by 4 bases, with 10 bases between. This clonotype showed up many times. Its antigen is undetermined. One entry per CDR3 protein results from TCRdb running MiXCR on the reads. The sample consists of approximately 770,000 distinct CDR3 sequences, around 29% of them appearing once. The sequencing here drew on cultured CD8+ T cells from PBMCs, taken from culture after CMV antigen stimulation. The source of this sequence is a human donor in good health (CMV status not recorded). Some clones in this sample may be carry-over from other donors' samples. This sequence joins TRBV7-2 and TRBJ1-2; D perhaps matches TRBD1 (5 bases). The CDR3 nucleotides read TGTGCCAGCAGCTCTCCCGGGACCTATGGCTACACCTTC. Its protein is CASSSPGTYGYTF.